The 18 T cell receptor beta chains given below trace back to one sample, sequenced in a study of beta chain features in type 1 diabetes. These receptors are not linked to any known antigen. The entirety of the isolated RNA underwent reverse transcription, so expressed TCRB transcripts were sequenced. Sequencing used immunoSEQ multiplex PCR; TCRdb keeps in-frame clones, though not all of them. The sample has some 350,000 clones; over 9% are singletons. Study-level points and caveats: Among patients with Type 1 diabetes, TCRB CDR3s were moderately but significantly shorter in every one of the four CD4+ subsets.

Input material: central memory CD4+ T cells from blood. These receptor sequences come from a man between 25 and 39 years old with type 1 diabetes.

The chain is built from TRBV2 and TRBJ2-5; TRBD2 might be the D (6 bases). Trimming left V 8 bases short and J 2 bases short, with 18 bases between. Germline loops: CDR1 SNHLY, CDR2 FYNNEI. The CDR3 extends over 15 amino acids. This chain's CDR3 is CASDRWGGAQETQYF. The CDR3 region has the DNA TGTGCCAGCGATCGGTGGGGCGGGGCTCAAGAGACCCAGTACTTC.

This clone was picked up a small number of times. CDR3 in amino acids: CASSYVQRQFF. The CDR3 DNA reads TGTGCCAGCAGTTACGTCCAGAGGCAGTTCTTC. V is TRBV6-6 and J is TRBJ2-1; D remains ambiguous. This CDR3 region has 11 residues. The germline gives CDR1 MNHNY, CDR2 SVGAGI (reference sequence). The V gene lost 2 bases and the J gene lost 12 bases, with 8 bases spanning the gap.

The chain recombines TRBV10-3 with TRBJ1-2; 8 bases are shared with TRBD1. The germline V gene has CDR1 ENHRY and CDR2 SYGVKD. This CDR3 has 13 residues. J gave up 7 bases and V 4 bases, and 5 bases lay outside the gene matches. CDR3 DNA: TGTGCCATCAGTGCGGGACAGGATTTTGGCTACACCTTC. Its protein is CAISAGQDFGYTF.

The J gene is TRBJ2-1, the V gene TRBV27, with 13 positions matching TRBD2. V lost 5 bases, J lost 7 bases, and 14 bases stayed unmatched. The CDR3 sequence is 18 residues long. Germline V CDR1 and CDR2: MNHEY, SMNVEV (reference sequence). The CDR3 spells CASSPTLRTSGRVNEQFF. The CDR3, as DNA: TGTGCCAGCAGTCCAACCCTGCGAACTAGCGGGAGGGTAAATGAGCAGTTCTTC.

The rearrangement links TRBV18 to TRBJ2-5, with TRBD2 as a possible D gene (6 bases). Deletions cut 3 bases from V and 2 bases from J, with 10 bases between. The CDR3 spans 14 residues. The germline gives CDR1 KGHSH, CDR2 LQKENI. The CDR3 region is CASSPRDFQETQYF. The DNA of the CDR3 is TGTGCCAGCTCACCCCGGGACTTTCAAGAGACCCAGTACTTC. The entire variable domain, with the rest obtained from reference TRBV18 and TRBJ2-5, is as follows: NAGVMQNPRHLVRRRGQEARLRCSPMKGHSHVYWYRQLPEEGLKFMVYLQKENIIDESGMPKERFSAEFPKEGPSILRIQQVVRGDSAAYFCASSPRDFQETQYFGPGTRLLVL.

There are a few counts of this clone. The genes are TRBV7-9 and TRBJ1-4; no definite D call. CDR1 and CDR2 (germline): SEHNR, FQNEAQ (reference sequence). V dropped 7 bases and J dropped 0 bases, with 9 bases sitting between them. The CDR3 covers 14 residues. CDR3 nucleotides: TGTGCCAGCAAGGAGGGCTCAACTAATGAAAAACTGTTTTTT. Translated, it gives CASKEGSTNEKLFF.

The V gene is TRBV7-3, the J gene TRBJ2-5, with unresolved D. Per the germline V gene, CDR1 is SGHTA and CDR2 is FQGTGA. Trimming stripped 5 bases from V and 5 bases from J, with 15 bases between. The CDR3 extends over 14 amino acids. The CDR3 DNA is TGTGCCAGCAGCCCAACCGGAGTGGTTGAGACCCAGTACTTC. It encodes CASSPTGVVETQYF.

This clone was counted only a few times. This chain connects TRBV28 to TRBJ1-2, with D perhaps TRBD1 (6 bases). V was pared by 2 bases and J by 2 bases, with 6 bases between. Germline values: CDR1 MDHEN, CDR2 SYDVKM. The CDR3 covers 13 residues. The CDR3 DNA sequence: TGTGCCAGCAGTTTAGACAGGAACTATGGCTACACCTTC. Amino acid sequence: CASSLDRNYGYTF.

This clone came up a few times. This chain links TRBV5-1 with TRBJ2-5, with a tentative D call TRBD2 (5 bases). V lost 4 bases and J lost 5, with 12 bases in between. This CDR3 region has 13 residues. Germline values: CDR1 SGHRS, CDR2 YFSETQ. This chain's CDR3 is CASSITRRETQYF. CDR3 bases: TGCGCCAGCAGCATAACTCGGAGGGAGACCCAGTACTTC.

The DNA of the CDR3 is TGTGCCTGGACCTCCGGGGCGCAAGAGACCCAGTACTTC. As protein: CAWTSGAQETQYF. The chain recombines TRBV30 with TRBJ2-5; D is possibly TRBD1 or TRBD2 (5 bases each). CDR3 length equals 13 residues. V dropped 4 bases and J dropped 2 bases, with 11 bases sitting between them. CDR1 and CDR2 (germline): GTSNPN, SVGIG (reference sequence).

The DNA for the CDR3 is TGTGCCAGCAGTTTTGCGGGACTAGCGGTGATCTACGAGCAGTACTTC. Translated, it gives CASSFAGLAVIYEQYF. V and J are TRBV7-8 and TRBJ2-7; 11 bases align to TRBD2. CDR1 is SGHVS and CDR2 is FQNEAQ in the germline V gene. Trimming at V came to 6 bases and at J to 3 bases, leaving 10 bases not matched to a gene. This CDR3 region has 16 residues. Variable domain in full (rest from reference TRBV7-8 and TRBJ2-7): GAGVSQSPRYKVAKRGQDVALRCDPISGHVSLFWYQQALGQGPEFLTYFQNEAQLDKSGLPSDRFFAERPEGSVSTLKIQRTQQEDSAVYLCASSFAGLAVIYEQYFGPGTRLTVT.

Only a few counts were recorded for this clone. The CDR3 sequence is CASSLVGGADGYTF. In DNA, the CDR3 is TGTGCCAGCAGCTTAGTTGGGGGCGCCGATGGCTACACCTTC. The rearrangement links TRBV7-2 to TRBJ1-2; D possibly corresponds to TRBD1 (6 bases). The CDR3 extends over 14 amino acids. The V end lost 1 base, the J end lost 6 bases, and 12 bases lay between the germline ends. Germline CDR1 is SGHTA and CDR2 is FQGNSA. The full variable domain, its missing parts supplied by reference TRBV7-2 and TRBJ1-2, is GAGVSQSPSNKVTEKGKDVELRCDPISGHTALYWYRQSLGQGLEFLIYFQGNSAPDKSGLPSDRFSAERTGGSVSTLTIQRTQQEDSAVYLCASSLVGGADGYTFGSGTRLTVV.

The rearrangement joins TRBV5-1 to TRBJ2-5; no clear D gene. CDR1 is SGHRS, CDR2 YFSETQ, per germline. The ends were cut back, 0 bases at V and 3 bases at J, with 6 bases in the middle. This CDR3 contains 13 residues. Here the CDR3 reads CASSLASEETQYF. The CDR3 region has the DNA TGCGCCAGCAGCTTGGCGTCGGAAGAGACCCAGTACTTC.

The DNA of the CDR3 is TGTGCCAGCGGTGGGCTAAATGAGCAGTTCTTC. It codes for CASGGLNEQFF. V and J are TRBV7-3 and TRBJ2-1; no reliable D call. Germline V gene data show CDR1 as SGHTA and CDR2 as FQGTGA. The CDR3 is made up of 11 amino acids. Trimming shortened V by 8 bases and J by 7 bases, and 9 bases separated the two germline ends.

This clone has more than one count but fewer than ten. In nucleotides, the CDR3 is TGTGCCAGCAGCTCTCCGGGACGTTCGCAAGAGACCCAGTACTTC. This translates into CASSSPGRSQETQYF. The chain joins TRBV5-6 to TRBJ2-5; D assignment may be TRBD1 or TRBD2 (5 bases each). CDR3 size: 15 residues. Germline V gives CDR1 SGHDT, CDR2 YYEEEE. The V and J ends lost 3 bases and 2 bases respectively, with 14 bases between them.

This chain connects TRBV6-5 to TRBJ2-7, with D possibly being TRBD2 (6 bases). CDR1 MNHEY and CDR2 SVGAGI come from the germline V gene. V lost 5 bases and J 3 bases, leaving 14 bases between the germline ends. The CDR3 covers 14 residues. The CDR3 loop reads CASSERPEGYEQYF. In DNA, the CDR3 is TGTGCCAGCAGTGAACGCCCGGAGGGCTACGAGCAGTACTTC.

This clone was recorded at least ten times. The chain uses TRBV7-2 and TRBJ2-3; TRBD2 matches at 8 bases. The CDR3 is 14 residues long. Unmatched junction bases numbered 8, after V lost 8 bases and J lost 4 bases. Germline V gives CDR1 SGHTA, CDR2 FQGNSA. The CDR3 DNA sequence: TGTGCCAGCGCCCCGGGAGGGCCCTCAGATACGCAGTATTTT. It yields the protein CASAPGGPSDTQYF.

The chain couples TRBV7-3 to TRBJ2-7; D is undetermined. The germline V gene has CDR1 SGHTA and CDR2 FQGTGA. Between the trimmed V and J ends, which lost 5 bases and 8 bases, there was a span of 19 bases. The CDR3 has 14 amino acids. The CDR3 loop is CASSQTNTATKQYF. The CDR3 coding sequence is TGTGCCAGCAGCCAGACCAATACTGCTACGAAGCAGTACTTC. The full variable domain, with the rest looked up from reference TRBV7-3 and TRBJ2-7, is GAGVSQTPSNKVTEKGKYVELRCDPISGHTALYWYRQSLGQGPEFLIYFQGTGAADDSGLPNDRFFAVRPEGSVSTLKIQRTERGDSAVYLCASSQTNTATKQYFGPGTRLTVT.